The 24 T cell receptor beta chains presented below share a single source sample, sequenced in a study of T cell responses to AZD1222 COVID-19 vaccine. TCRdb's copy holds only in-frame clones and misses some; the assay was immunoSEQ multiplex PCR. The profile covers 150,000 to 200,000 clones, with about 90% appearing a single time and 1.3% taken by the ten largest. The sequencing here drew on peripheral blood, taken 28 days after the second AZD1222 dose. These TCRs come from an adult who received the AZD1222 COVID-19 vaccine.

J is TRBJ2-7 and V is TRBV21-1; TRBD2 is the table's D call, not checked against the DNA. TRBV21-1 is flagged as a pseudogene. The CDR3 sequence is 20 residues long. The CDR3 DNA follows: TGTGCCAGCAGCAAACATCAGAGACTAGCGGGAGGTTGTTTAGAAAACGAGCAGTACTTC. Amino acid sequence: CASSKHQRLAGGCLENEQYF.

This clone was counted only a few times. The chain uses TRBV29-1 and TRBJ1-4; D unclear. The ends were cut back, 6 bases at V and 7 bases at J, with 18 bases in the middle. The germline V gene has CDR1 SQVTM and CDR2 ANQGSEA. The CDR3 loop spans 14 amino acids. CDR3 amino acids: CSVGWRTASEKLFF. In DNA, the CDR3 is TGCAGCGTCGGGTGGCGGACGGCGAGTGAAAAACTGTTTTTT.

The chain uses TRBV9 and TRBJ2-3, with TRBD1 matching over 8 bases. The CDR3 totals 16 residues. CDR1 and CDR2 from the germline V gene are SGDLS and YYNGEE. Losses at the gene ends were 1 base for V and 0 bases for J; bases not matched to a gene: 4. CDR3 DNA sequence: TGTGCCAGCAGCGTAAACGGACAGGGCAGCACAGATACGCAGTATTTT. Residues: CASSVNGQGSTDTQYF.

V gene TRBV5-5 combines with J gene TRBJ2-7; D remains ambiguous. The CDR3 has 12 amino acids. The germline V and J ends were trimmed by 1 base and 0 bases, with 2 bases remaining between them. The germline CDR1 and CDR2 sequences are SGHKS and YYEKEE (reference sequence). In DNA form, the CDR3 reads TGTGCCAGCAGCTTGAACTCCTACGAGCAGTACTTC. Translating it yields CASSLNSYEQYF.

This chain connects TRBV5-8 to TRBJ2-1; 10 bases line up with TRBD2. The CDR3 is 20 residues long. Germline CDR1 SGHTS, CDR2 YDEGEE. Trimming removed 0 bases from V and 1 base from J; junction bases left unmatched: 13. The CDR3 reads CASSLDFVAGGQGSYNEQFF. The CDR3 coding sequence is TGTGCCAGCAGCTTGGATTTTGTAGCGGGGGGCCAAGGGTCCTACAATGAGCAGTTCTTC.

CDR3 sequence (DNA): TGTGCCAGCAGTGAGGGATTGGGGCGCTCCTACGAGCAGTACTTC. Its protein product is CASSEGLGRSYEQYF. The chain links TRBV6-1 to TRBJ2-7, with D possibly TRBD1 on 5 matching bases. This CDR3 is built from 15 residues. Germline V lookup: CDR1 MNHNS, CDR2 SASEGT. V lost 3 bases and J 0 bases, leaving 12 bases between the germline ends.

The gene calls are TRBV11-2 and TRBJ1-1, with unresolved D. Between the trimmed V and J ends, which lost 6 bases and 1 base, there was a span of 21 bases. The CDR3 has 17 residues. Germline-derived CDR1 and CDR2 are SGHAT and FQNNGV. The CDR3: CASRPISGPQGNTEAFF. The CDR3 nucleotides are TGTGCCAGCAGACCGATCTCAGGACCCCAAGGGAACACTGAAGCTTTCTTT.

V gene TRBV4-2 combines with J gene TRBJ2-1, with 8 bases fitting TRBD2. Germline values: CDR1 LGHNA, CDR2 YNFKEQ. The CDR3 is 15 amino acids. V shed 2 bases, J shed 3 bases, and the junction held 3 bases outside the gene matches. CDR3 loop: CASSQTRGDYNEQFF. The CDR3 DNA is TGTGCCAGCAGCCAAACGCGGGGGGACTACAATGAGCAGTTCTTC.

This CDR3 is CASSQAGGLPGYTF. The CDR3 nucleotides read TGTGCCAGCAGCCAAGCCGGGGGGCTACCTGGCTACACCTTC. This chain connects TRBV14 to TRBJ1-2, with TRBD1 as a possible D gene (6 bases). The CDR3 has 14 amino acids. The germline CDR1 and CDR2 sequences are SGHDN and FVKESK. V was cut by 1 base and J by 7 bases, with 13 bases left in between.

The gene calls are TRBV5-1 and TRBJ2-1, with 8 bases identical to TRBD2. CDR1 and CDR2 (germline): SGHRS, YFSETQ. J gave up 4 bases and V 0 bases, and 3 bases lay outside the gene matches. The CDR3 runs 15 residues. The CDR3 DNA sequence: TGCGCCAGCAGCTTGGGAACTAGCGGATACAATGAGCAGTTCTTC. Its protein product is CASSLGTSGYNEQFF.

The chain uses TRBV5-1 and TRBJ1-2, with unresolved D. V was cut by 0 bases and J by 6 bases, with 21 bases left in between. Germline assignment: CDR1 SGHRS and CDR2 YFSETQ. The CDR3 sequence is 17 residues long. The CDR3 DNA reads as TGCGCCAGCAGCTTGGACTTGGACTTAATCGGAGCGGATGGCTACACCTTC. This translates into CASSLDLDLIGADGYTF.

The chain employs TRBV29-1 and TRBJ1-1; D gene ambiguous. The CDR3 loop spans 11 amino acids. Germline lookup yields CDR1 SQVTM and CDR2 ANQGSEA. The V end lost 1 base, the J end lost 5 bases, and 5 bases lay between the germline ends. Written as DNA, the CDR3 is TGCAGCGTTGAAGGGCAGACTGAAGCTTTCTTT. It specifies CSVEGQTEAFF.

The chain uses TRBV6-6 and TRBJ1-4, with a tentative D call TRBD1 (5 bases). CDR1 MNHNY and CDR2 SVGAGI come from the germline V gene (reference sequence). V dropped 6 bases and J dropped 2 bases, with 13 bases sitting between them. This CDR3 spans 15 amino acids. CDR3 DNA: TGTGCCAGCAGCTGGGGGGGGACGACTAATGAAAAACTGTTTTTT. Residues: CASSWGGTTNEKLFF.

The chain combines TRBV5-1 with TRBJ1-1, with 8 bases lining up with TRBD1. V was clipped by 2 bases and J by 2 bases; unmatched bases: 2. Germline CDR1 is SGHRS and CDR2 is YFSETQ. This CDR3 is built from 14 residues. The CDR3 here is CASSLTGGNTEAFF. The CDR3 DNA sequence: TGCGCCAGCAGCTTAACAGGGGGTAACACTGAAGCTTTCTTT.

CDR3 protein: CASSESTDSYGYTF. Written as DNA, the CDR3 is TGTGCCAGCAGTGAATCGACAGATTCCTATGGCTACACCTTC. The V and J genes are TRBV6-4 and TRBJ1-2, with a possible D match to TRBD1 (5 bases). Trimming cost V 3 bases and J 4 bases, with 12 bases left between them. Germline CDR1 and CDR2: MRHNA and SNTAGT. This CDR3 region has 14 residues.

This rearrangement joins TRBV24-1 to TRBJ1-4, with 7 bases that match TRBD1. Trimming cost V 5 bases and J 8 bases; bases outside gene matches: 10. The CDR3 has 15 residues. Germline V CDR1 and CDR2: KGHDR, SFDVKD. CDR3 sequence reads: CATSVDGQEGEKLFF. CDR3 sequence (DNA): TGTGCCACCAGTGTTGACGGACAGGAGGGGGAAAAACTGTTTTTT.

The CDR3 protein is CASSPGTGTAFF. CDR3 nucleotide sequence: TGTGCCAGTAGCCCGGGGACAGGGACAGCTTTCTTT. The genes are TRBV19 and TRBJ1-1, with 9 nucleotides matching TRBD1. J was trimmed by 10 bases and V by 6 bases; bases with no gene match: 6. The length of the CDR3 is 12 residues. Germline V CDR1 and CDR2: LNHDA, SQIVND (reference sequence).

CDR3 bases: TGCAGCGTCCCCCCCCGGGATAAGGTGTATGGCTACACCTTC. It codes for CSVPPRDKVYGYTF. The rearrangement uses TRBV29-1 and TRBJ1-2; D is uncertain. Germline V gene sequence: CDR1 SQVTM, CDR2 ANQGSEA. The CDR3 sequence is 14 residues long. V shed 6 bases and J shed 5 bases, with 19 bases lying between them. The whole variable domain, filled in from reference TRBV29-1 and TRBJ1-2, reads SAVISQKPSRDICQRGTSLTIQCQVDSQVTMMFWYRQQPGQSLTLIATANQGSEATYESGFVIDKFPISRPNLTFSTLTVSNMSPEDSSIYLCSVPPRDKVYGYTFGSGTRLTVV.

The gene calls are TRBV5-4 and TRBJ1-1; 8 bases map to TRBD1. This CDR3 is 17 amino acids long. Germline V gives CDR1 SGHNT, CDR2 YYREEE (reference sequence). V lost 0 bases to trimming and J lost 1 base; unmatched junction nucleotides: 8. This CDR3 reads CASSLGSGQGTNTEAFF. CDR3 bases: TGTGCCAGCAGCTTGGGCTCCGGACAGGGAACGAACACTGAAGCTTTCTTT.

This chain uses TRBV5-1 with TRBJ2-7; 9 bases match TRBD1. Germline CDR1 and CDR2: SGHRS and YFSETQ. CDR3 length: 15 residues. V shed 6 bases and J 6 bases; nucleotides not matched to a gene: 13. The CDR3, as DNA: TGCGCCAGCATCCTCCTACCCGGACAGGGGTCCGAGCAGTACTTC. Its translation is CASILLPGQGSEQYF.

The chain is built from TRBV4-1 and TRBJ2-7; tentatively, D is TRBD2 (5 bases). Trimming pared 4 bases from V and 2 bases from J, leaving 18 bases between. The CDR3 totals 16 residues. The germline gives CDR1 MGHRA, CDR2 YSYEKL. CDR3 sequence: CASSPTRHGEPYEQYF. Written as DNA, the CDR3 is TGCGCCAGCAGCCCAACCCGACACGGGGAACCCTACGAGCAGTACTTC.

This sequence joins TRBV10-1 and TRBJ2-3; TRBD2 matches 16 bases. This CDR3 spans 19 amino acids. Germline-derived CDR1 and CDR2 are WNHNN and SYGVQD (reference sequence). With V trimmed by 4 bases and J by 0 bases, 7 bases remained unmatched. The CDR3 spells CASSAIPGLAGGSTDTQYF. CDR3 sequence (DNA): TGCGCCAGCAGTGCGATTCCGGGACTAGCGGGGGGGAGCACAGATACGCAGTATTTT.

The rearrangement joins TRBV7-2 to TRBJ2-7; no definite D call. The V gene lost 5 bases and the J gene lost 0 bases, with 14 bases spanning the gap. The CDR3 has 15 residues. Germline loops: CDR1 SGHTA, CDR2 FQGNSA. The CDR3 coding sequence is TGTGCCAGCAGCCCCTACCCGGGTCACTCCTACGAGCAGTACTTC. It codes for CASSPYPGHSYEQYF.

The V and J genes are TRBV9 and TRBJ2-1, with TRBD2 matching over 7 bases. Germline-derived CDR1 and CDR2 are SGDLS and YYNGEE. This CDR3 contains 16 residues. Trimming cost V 3 bases and J 0 bases; bases outside gene matches: 6. The CDR3 nucleotides are TGTGCCAGCAGCGGATTTGCGGGAGACTCCTACAATGAGCAGTTCTTC. Residues: CASSGFAGDSYNEQFF.